This T cell receptor (beta chain) originates from a study of cytomegalovirus exposure and HLA in healthy donors. For the study at large: Researchers found that under 90% of 398 genotyped donors fell within the Caucasian-associated ancestry cluster.

With 60 Vbeta and 13 Jbeta primers, the PCR was carried out. Some clones are missing from TCRdb's copy, which holds only in-frame ones; the method was immunoSEQ multiplex PCR. The sample has 84,000 or so clones, 70% to 80% seen once. Germline V gene lookup returns CDR1 LGHNA and CDR2 YSLEER. V lost 6 bases, J lost 8 bases, and 5 bases stayed unmatched. The CDR3 has 13 amino acids. This clone came up once. The chain is built from TRBV4-3 and TRBJ2-1, with 9 bases matching TRBD1. This sequence originates from a man aged 45-65 years in good health and CMV-seronegative. Sequences were obtained from PBMCs. CDR3 protein: CASRRQGDHEQFF. In nucleotides, the CDR3 is TGCGCCAGCAGACGACAGGGGGACCATGAGCAGTTCTTC.